This T cell receptor beta chain was profiled in a study of cytomegalovirus exposure and HLA in healthy donors. PCR employed 60 Vbeta and 13 Jbeta primers. Repertoires were generated with immunoSEQ multiplex PCR, while TCRdb's copy carries only in-frame clones and drops some. In the table there are under 75,000 clones, almost 70% of which are singletons. The study's findings and limits: It was taken for granted in presence/absence analyses that sequencing depth across donors was roughly uniform.

The germline V and J ends were trimmed by 11 bases and 0 bases, with 8 bases remaining between them. CDR1 LNHDA and CDR2 SQIVND come from the germline V gene (reference sequence). The CDR3 is made up of 12 amino acids. About this clone itself: Its cognate antigen is unknown.

The source material was PBMCs. The TCR sequence derives from a man aged 40-49 years in good health and CMV-seropositive. The J gene is TRBJ1-3, the V gene TRBV19, with D hard to call. In nucleotides, the CDR3 is TGTGCCGCGGGCTCCTCTGGAAACACCATATATTTT. This translates into CAAGSSGNTIYF.